This T cell receptor beta chain comes out of a study of cytomegalovirus exposure and HLA in healthy donors. Germline loops: CDR1 GTSNPN, CDR2 SVGIG (reference sequence). V was shortened by 5 bases and J by 8 bases, with 16 bases between the two germline ends. The CDR3 sequence is 13 residues long. With regard to this clone: Its antigen remains unknown.

Primers for the PCR totalled 60 Vbeta and 13 Jbeta. The data were produced by immunoSEQ multiplex PCR, yet TCRdb's version contains in-frame clones alone and is incomplete. The table lists 70,000 to 100,000 clones, about 80% of them singletons, with 32% in the top ten. Whole-study findings and limits: Highly shared variants forming one cluster were likely a sequencing artifact.

The receptor was derived from a man aged 45-65 years in good health and CMV-seropositive. The sequencing input was PBMCs. This chain connects TRBV30 to TRBJ2-4, with D perhaps matching TRBD2 (6 bases). The CDR3 sequence: CAWGDGREDIQYF. DNA for the CDR3: TGTGCCTGGGGAGACGGCAGGGAGGACATTCAGTACTTC.